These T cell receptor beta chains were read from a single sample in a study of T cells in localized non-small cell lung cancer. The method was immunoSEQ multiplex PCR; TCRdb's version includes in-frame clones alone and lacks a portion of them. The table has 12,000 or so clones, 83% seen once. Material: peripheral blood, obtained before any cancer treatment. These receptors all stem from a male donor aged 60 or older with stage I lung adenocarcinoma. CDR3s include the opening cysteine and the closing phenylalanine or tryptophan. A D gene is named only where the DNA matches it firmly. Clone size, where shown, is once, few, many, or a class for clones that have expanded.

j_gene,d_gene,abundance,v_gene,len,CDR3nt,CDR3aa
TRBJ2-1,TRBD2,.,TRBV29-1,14,TGCAGCGGCATAGCGGGGGGGGCAAGCAATGAGCAGTTCTTC,CSGIAGGASNEQFF
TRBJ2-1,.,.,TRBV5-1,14,TGCGCCAGCAGCTTGGAAGACGGGCGGAATGAGCAGTTCTTC,CASSLEDGRNEQFF
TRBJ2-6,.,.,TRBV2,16,TGTGCCAGCAGTGAAAGGGGTTCCTCTGGGGCCAACGTCCTGACTTTC,CASSERGSSGANVLTF
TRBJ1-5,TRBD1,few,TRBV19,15,TGTGCCAGTACCCAGGGACAGGGGGCAAATCAGCCCCAGCATTTT,CASTQGQGANQPQHF
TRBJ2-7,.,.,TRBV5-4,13,TGTGCCAGCAGCTTGGCGACTTCCTACGAGCAGTACTTC,CASSLATSYEQYF
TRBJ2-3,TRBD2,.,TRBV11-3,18,TGTGCCAGCAGCTCCTCTGGGACTAGCGGGAGTAGGACAGATACGCAGTATTTT,CASSSSGTSGSRTDTQYF
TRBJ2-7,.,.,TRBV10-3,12,TGTGCCATCAGTAAAGGGGATTACGAGCAGTACTTC,CAISKGDYEQYF
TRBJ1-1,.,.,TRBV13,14,TGTGCCAGCAGCTCTCGGACGGAGAACACTGAAGCTTTCTTT,CASSSRTENTEAFF
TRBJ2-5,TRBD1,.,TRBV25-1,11,TGTGCCACGACAGGGAAAGAGACCCAGTACTTC,CATTGKETQYF
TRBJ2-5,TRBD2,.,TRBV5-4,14,TGTGCCAGCAGCCCACTAGCGGCGAAAGAGACCCAGTACTTC,CASSPLAAKETQYF
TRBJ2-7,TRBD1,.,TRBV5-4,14,TGTGCCAGCAGCTTCATGGACAGGCCCTACGAGCAGTACTTC,CASSFMDRPYEQYF
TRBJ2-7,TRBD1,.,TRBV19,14,TGTGCCAGTAGTATCGGGACAGGTGACTACGAGCAGTACTTC,CASSIGTGDYEQYF
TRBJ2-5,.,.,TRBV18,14,TGTGCCAGCTCACCAGCCAGGGCCCAAGAGACCCAGTACTTC,CASSPARAQETQYF
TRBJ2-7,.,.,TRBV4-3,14,TGCGCCAGCAGCCAAGATAGCAGGGCCTACGAGCAGTACTTC,CASSQDSRAYEQYF
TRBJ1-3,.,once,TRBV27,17,TGTGCCAGCAGTTTCTCCCCGGACACTGACTCTGGAAACACCATATATTTT,CASSFSPDTDSGNTIYF
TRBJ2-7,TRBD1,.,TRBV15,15,TGTGCCACCAGCACCCGGGACAGGCTTTCCTACGAGCAGTACTTC,CATSTRDRLSYEQYF
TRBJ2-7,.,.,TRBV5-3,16,TGTGCCAGAGCGAGATTCCGGGACTCCCATCCTGTGGAGCAGTACTTC,CARARFRDSHPVEQYF
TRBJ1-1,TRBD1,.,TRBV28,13,TGTGCCAGCAGTTTCCGCAGGGGGCGCGGGTGGTTCTTT,CASSFRRGRGWFF
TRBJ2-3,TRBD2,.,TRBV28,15,TGTGCCAGCAGCCTCCCTACGGGGGGGACAGATACGCAGTATTTT,CASSLPTGGTDTQYF
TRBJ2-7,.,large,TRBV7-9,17,TGTGCCAGCAGCTCCCTTGATACTAGCACTAGAGGTGGCGAGCAGTACTTC,CASSSLDTSTRGGEQYF
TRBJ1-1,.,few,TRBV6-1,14,TGTGCCAGCAGGGGAGGGGGGGTTGGCACTGAAGCTTTCTTT,CASRGGGVGTEAFF
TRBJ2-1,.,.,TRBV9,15,TGTGCCAGCAGCGCCCAGGTAGGGGGAGGAAATGAGCAGTTCTTC,CASSAQVGGGNEQFF
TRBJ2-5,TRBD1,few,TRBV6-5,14,TGTGCCAGCACCCCGGGGACAGGGATTAGCCCCCAGTACTTC,CASTPGTGISPQYF
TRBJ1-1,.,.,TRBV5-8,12,TGTGCCAGCAGCTTGAGAGGGACTGAAGCTTTCTTT,CASSLRGTEAFF
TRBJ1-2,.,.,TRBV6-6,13,TGTGCCATCTCAGTTCAGGGAAACTATGGCTACACCTTC,CAISVQGNYGYTF
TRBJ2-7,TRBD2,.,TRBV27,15,TGTGCCAGCAGTTTAGGAGGCGGGGGAGCCTACGAGCAGTACTTC,CASSLGGGGAYEQYF
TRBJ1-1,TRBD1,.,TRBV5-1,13,TGCGCCAGCAGCGTGACAGGGGGCACTGAAGCTTTCTTT,CASSVTGGTEAFF
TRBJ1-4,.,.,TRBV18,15,TGTGCCAGCTCACGAGCCGGTGGGTCTAATGAAAAACTGTTTTTT,CASSRAGGSNEKLFF
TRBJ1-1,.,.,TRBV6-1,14,TGTGCCAGCGGACCAGGGAGAAAGGACACTGAAGCTTTCTTT,CASGPGRKDTEAFF
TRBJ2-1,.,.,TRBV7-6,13,TGTGCCAGCAGCTTTACTAGCCGGAATGAGCAGTTCTTC,CASSFTSRNEQFF
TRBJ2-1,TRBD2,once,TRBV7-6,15,TGTGCCAGCAGCCAGACTAGCGGGAGGCCGAGTGAGCAGTTCTTC,CASSQTSGRPSEQFF
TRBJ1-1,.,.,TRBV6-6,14,TGTGCCAGCAGTTCTCCCGGGGGTTCCACTGAAGCTTTCTTT,CASSSPGGSTEAFF
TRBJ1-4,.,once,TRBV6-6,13,TGTGCCAGCACCCACATAGATAATGAAAAACTGTTTTTT,CASTHIDNEKLFF
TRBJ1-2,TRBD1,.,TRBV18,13,TGTGCCAGCTCACTTGGACAGGGGGGAAGCTACACCTTC,CASSLGQGGSYTF
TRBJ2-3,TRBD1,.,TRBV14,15,TGTGCCAGCCAACAGGGGCTTATCAGCACAGATACGCAGTATTTT,CASQQGLISTDTQYF
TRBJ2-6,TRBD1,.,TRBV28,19,TGTGCCAGCAGTTCTCCCCCCCAGGGGGCGACCTCTGGGGCCAACGTCCTGACTTTC,CASSSPPQGATSGANVLTF
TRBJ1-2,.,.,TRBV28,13,TGTGCCAGCCTACGGGGGGGCGCCTATGGCTACACCTTC,CASLRGGAYGYTF
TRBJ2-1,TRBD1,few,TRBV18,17,TGTGCCAGCTCACCACAGACGGGGCAGGGGGCGTACAATGAGCAGTTCTTC,CASSPQTGQGAYNEQFF
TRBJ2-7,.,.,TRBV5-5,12,TGTGCCAGCAGCCTCCCTACCTACGAGCAGTACTTC,CASSLPTYEQYF
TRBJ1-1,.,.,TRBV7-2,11,TGTGCCAGCAGCCTCTCAAGGGTAGCTTTCTTT,CASSLSRVAFF
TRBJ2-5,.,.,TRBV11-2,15,TGTGCCAGCAGATTGAGAGAGCTAACCAAGGAGACCCAGTACTTC,CASRLRELTKETQYF
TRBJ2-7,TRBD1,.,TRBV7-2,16,TGTGCCAGCAGCTCAACCGGGACAGGAGGACTGAATCAGCAGTACTTC,CASSSTGTGGLNQQYF
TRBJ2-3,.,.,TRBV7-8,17,TGTGCCAGCAGCCCCGTGGGCGGGTTAAGAAGCACAGATACGCAGTATTTT,CASSPVGGLRSTDTQYF
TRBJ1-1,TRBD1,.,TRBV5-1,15,TGCGCCAGCAGCTTGGGACAGGGGCGAAACACTGAAGCTTTCTTT,CASSLGQGRNTEAFF
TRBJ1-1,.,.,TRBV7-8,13,TGTGCCAGCAGCTTAGCCATGAACACTGAAGCTTTCTTT,CASSLAMNTEAFF
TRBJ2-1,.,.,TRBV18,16,TGTGCCAGCTCACCAGGCGGGCAGGGAAGGGGCAATGAGCAGTTCTTC,CASSPGGQGRGNEQFF
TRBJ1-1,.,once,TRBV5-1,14,TGCGCCAGCAGGGGTTGGCAAATGAACACTGAAGCTTTCTTT,CASRGWQMNTEAFF
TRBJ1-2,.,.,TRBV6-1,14,TGTGCCAGCAGTGAAGTAGGTAGGGGCTATGGCTACACCTTC,CASSEVGRGYGYTF
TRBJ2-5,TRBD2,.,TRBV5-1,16,TGCGCCAGCAGCTTGGAATGGGGAGGGTATCAAGAGACCCAGTACTTC,CASSLEWGGYQETQYF
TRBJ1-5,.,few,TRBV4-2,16,TGTGCCAGCAGCCAAGATCGTAGAGGTATCAATCAGCCCCAGCATTTT,CASSQDRRGINQPQHF
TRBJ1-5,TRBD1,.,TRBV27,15,TGTGCCAGCAGTTCCCAGGACAGGTTCAATCAGCCCCAGCATTTT,CASSSQDRFNQPQHF
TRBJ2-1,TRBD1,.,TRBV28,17,TGTGCCAGCAGACAGACATGGGACAGGGGGTTGGACAATGAGCAGTTCTTC,CASRQTWDRGLDNEQFF
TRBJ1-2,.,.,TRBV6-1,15,TGTGCCAGCAGTTGGGGAGTGGGGAGTAACTATGGCTACACCTTC,CASSWGVGSNYGYTF
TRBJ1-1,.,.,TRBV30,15,TGTGCCTGGAGAGCACTAGGGGAAATGAACACTGAAGCTTTCTTT,CAWRALGEMNTEAFF
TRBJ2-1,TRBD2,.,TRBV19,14,TGTGCCAGTAGTATAACCCCTAGCGGGATTGAGCAGTTCTTC,CASSITPSGIEQFF
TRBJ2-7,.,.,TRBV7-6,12,TGTGCCAGCAGCCCGGACGCCTACGAGCAGTACTTC,CASSPDAYEQYF
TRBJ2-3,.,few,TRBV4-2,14,TGTGCCAGCAGCCAAGAGGGGGTTAGAAATACGCAGTATTTT,CASSQEGVRNTQYF
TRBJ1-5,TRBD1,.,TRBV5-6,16,TGTGCCAGCAGCTTGGCAGGGGGCTTAAGCAATCAGCCCCAGCATTTT,CASSLAGGLSNQPQHF
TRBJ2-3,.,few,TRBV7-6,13,TGTGCCAGCAGCTTAGAGGGCGGGCTTACGCAGTATTTT,CASSLEGGLTQYF